This entry lists 2 T cell receptor beta chains sequenced from one sample in a study of regulatory T cells in long-lasting Graves disease. The time point here: newly diagnosed GD, antithyroid drugs for less than 3 months. Extracted PBMC RNA gave rise to the TCR library. HTBI primers from iRepertoire and Arm-PCR of CDR3 regions yielded the TCR beta libraries. MiXCR, applied by TCRdb to the multiplex PCR reads, yields one record per CDR3 protein. The sample contains some 230,000 distinct CDR3 sequences, around 20% of which appear only once. The starting material was peripheral blood mononuclear cells (PBMCs), obtained at new diagnosis, from a patient treated with antithyroid drugs. The receptor source for this set is a female donor with Graves disease.

This clonotype was picked up many times. The V gene is TRBV20-1, the J gene TRBJ1-1; D ambiguous. This CDR3 is 15 amino acids long. V shed 0 bases and J shed 4 bases, with 15 bases lying between them. CDR1 is DFQATT, CDR2 SNEGSKA, per germline (reference sequence). The CDR3, as DNA: TGCAGTGCTAGAGATATGAGCGGCGGAGGCACTGAAGCTTTCTTT. Amino acids: CSARDMSGGGTEAFF.

Details on this clonotype: This may be a read error, as it is one base from a much larger clone. V and J are TRBV20-1 and TRBJ2-7; D ambiguous. Germline CDR1 DFQATT, CDR2 SNEGSKA (reference sequence). V was cut by 4 bases and J by 2 bases, with 15 bases left in between. The CDR3 has 14 amino acids. The CDR3 protein is CSATQGGNPYEQYF. The CDR3 DNA reads TGCAGTGCTACCCAAGGCGGTAATCCCTACGAGCAGTACTTC.